This T cell receptor beta chain was found in a study of cytomegalovirus exposure and HLA in healthy donors. On the study more broadly: Of the donors genotyped, approximately 410 in all, about 76% fell in the Caucasian-associated ancestry cluster.

In germline, CDR1 is SGHRS, CDR2 YFSETQ. CDR3 length: 15 residues. J was trimmed by 4 bases and V by 6 bases; bases with no gene match: 8. Both 60 Vbeta primers and 13 Jbeta primers went into the PCR. Sequenced by immunoSEQ multiplex PCR; TCRdb stores in-frame clones only, minus some. The sample contains 160,000 or so clones, more than 65% of which appear only once. The chain carries TRBV5-1 and TRBJ2-5, with 11 bases that match TRBD1. The TCR was taken from a woman aged 50 to 60 in good health and CMV-seronegative. Sequencing was performed on PBMCs. DNA of the CDR3: TGCGCCAGCACCGGGACAGGGGGGGACGGAGAGACCCAGTACTTC. It encodes CASTGTGGDGETQYF. The variable domain in full, with the rest retrieved from reference TRBV5-1 and TRBJ2-5, is KAGVTQTPRYLIKTRGQQVTLSCSPISGHRSVSWYQQTPGQGLQFLFEYFSETQRNKGNFPGRFSGRQFSNSRSEMNVSTLELGDSALYLCASTGTGGDGETQYFGPGTRLLVL.